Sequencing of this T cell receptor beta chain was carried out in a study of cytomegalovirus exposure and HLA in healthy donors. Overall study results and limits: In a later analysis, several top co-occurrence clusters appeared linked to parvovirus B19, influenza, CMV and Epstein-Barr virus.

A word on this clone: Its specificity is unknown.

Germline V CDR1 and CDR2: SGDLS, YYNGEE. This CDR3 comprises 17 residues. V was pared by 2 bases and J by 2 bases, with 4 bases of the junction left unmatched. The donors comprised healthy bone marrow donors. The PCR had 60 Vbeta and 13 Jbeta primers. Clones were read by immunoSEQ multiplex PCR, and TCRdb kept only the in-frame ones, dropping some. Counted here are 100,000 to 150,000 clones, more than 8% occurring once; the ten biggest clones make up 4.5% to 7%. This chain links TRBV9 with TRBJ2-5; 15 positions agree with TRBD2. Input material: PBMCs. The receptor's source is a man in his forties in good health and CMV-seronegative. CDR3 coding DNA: TGTGCCAGCAGCGTGGGACTAGCGGGGGGCCAACAAGAGACCCAGTACTTC. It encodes CASSVGLAGGQQETQYF.